The present TCR beta chain was sequenced within a study of CD8 T cells in Susac syndrome. A quantity of roughly 0.5 to 1 ug RNA underwent reverse transcription using random hexamers. A single record per CDR3 protein comes from TCRdb applying MiXCR to the immunoSEQ multiplex PCR reads. The data contain almost 450,000 distinct CDR3 sequences, 85% of them singletons. The CDR3 extends over 15 amino acids. The sequence was obtained from a human donor with multiple sclerosis. The sequencing input was CD8+ T cells from PBMCs. The chain has TRBV21-1 and TRBJ2-5; the table's D gene call, TRBD2, was not cross checked with the DNA. TRBV21-1 is marked as a pseudogene. For the CDR3, the DNA is TGTGCCAGCAGCAAAAAGGGACTAGCGGGAGAGACCCAGTACTTC. It codes for CASSKKGLAGETQYF.